The next 11 T cell receptor beta chains were all read from a single sample in a study of T cell responses to AZD1222 COVID-19 vaccine (dated by TCRdb to 2020 to 2022). Sample time point, as interpreted from the label and publication: about 28 days (+/-7) after the second vaccine dose. The receptor library was made with the immunoSEQ multiplex PCR assay. This is the immuneACCESS table as TCRdb keeps it, with only in-frame sequences that have V and J called. A part of the clones is gone; compared with another copy, unresolved V genes explain less than half, and the rest is unexplained. In all, the sample holds 200,000 or so clones, and 93% of those were seen once. Approximately 1% of the sample is taken by the ten largest. This specimen was peripheral blood, taken 28 days after the second AZD1222 dose. The receptor set was obtained from an adult who received the AZD1222 COVID-19 vaccine.

About this clone itself: This sample includes further DNA sequences coding for the same CDR3. This chain joins TRBV3-1 (or the pseudogene TRBV3-2) and TRBJ2-7; unclear D gene. V lost 1 base and J lost 1, with 2 bases in between. The CDR3 covers 12 residues. Germline V gene data show CDR1 as LGHDT and CDR2 as YNNKEL (reference sequence). CDR3: CASSQVSYEQYF. CDR3 coding DNA: TGTGCCAGCAGCCAAGTGTCCTACGAGCAGTACTTC.

A single count supports this clone. The CDR3 DNA sequence: TGTGCCAGCAGCCTCCGGGACAGGGGGCGGAACTATGGCTACACCTTC. Its protein is CASSLRDRGRNYGYTF. This chain links TRBV3-1 (or the pseudogene TRBV3-2) with TRBJ1-2, with TRBD1 identical over 12 bases. This CDR3 is 16 amino acids long. J was trimmed by 2 bases and V by 4 bases; bases with no gene match: 5. CDR1 is LGHDT, CDR2 YNNKEL, per germline (reference sequence).

The chain recombines TRBV4-3 with TRBJ1-4; maybe TRBD1 (5 bases). Trimming removed 2 bases from V and 11 bases from J, with 21 bases in between. CDR1 and CDR2 from the germline V gene are LGHNA and YSLEER. This CDR3 has 16 residues. As DNA, the CDR3 is TGCGCCAGCAGCCAACAAACGGGGGGGGGAATTCGGAAACTGTTTTTT. Translated, it gives CASSQQTGGGIRKLFF.

The chain combines TRBV6-5 with TRBJ2-1; 8 bases align to TRBD2. The junction had 9 bases not matched to a gene; V was cut back by 6 bases and J by 8 bases. The germline V gene has CDR1 MNHEY and CDR2 SVGAGI. The CDR3 consists of 14 residues. CDR3 residues: CASRGLDLFDEQFF. The DNA of the CDR3 is TGTGCCAGCAGGGGACTAGACCTCTTCGATGAGCAGTTCTTC.

This clone was detected once. The germline gene is not matched at one end of the junction; a read error may be the cause. The rearrangement joins TRBV19 to TRBJ1-6, with TRBD1 matching over 7 bases. This CDR3 has 14 amino acids. In germline, CDR1 is LNHDA, CDR2 SQIVND (reference sequence). The CDR3 protein is CASGPGQYTSPLHF. The DNA for the CDR3 is TGTGCCAGTGGCCCGGGACAGTATACTTCACCCCTCCACTTT.

The table lists this clone with a count of one. The chain combines TRBV10-3 with TRBJ2-5; tentatively, D is TRBD1 (6 bases). The CDR3 spans 14 residues. Germline lookup yields CDR1 ENHRY and CDR2 SYGVKD. V was cut by 10 bases and J by 0 bases, with 15 bases left in between. The CDR3 spells CATLSDSYQETQYF. CDR3 DNA: TGTGCCACCCTATCGGACAGCTACCAAGAGACCCAGTACTTC.

This sequence joins TRBV7-8 and TRBJ2-1; tentative D call: TRBD1 (7 bases). Germline V gene sequence: CDR1 SGHVS, CDR2 FQNEAQ. Trimming pared 6 bases from V and 4 bases from J, leaving 16 bases between. The CDR3 consists of 15 residues. The CDR3 DNA sequence: TGTGCCAGCAGAAGGGGAGGCAGGGGGTACAATGAGCAGTTCTTC. Translation: CASRRGGRGYNEQFF.

In this sample, this clone turned up once. The sample has other DNA sequences that encode this CDR3 too. This rearrangement joins TRBV7-9 to TRBJ1-1, with no clear D. Trimming pared 6 bases from V and 0 bases from J, leaving 8 bases between. The CDR3 covers 13 residues. CDR1 is SEHNR, CDR2 FQNEAQ, per germline (reference sequence). CDR3 residues: CASSPPVNTEAFF. DNA of the CDR3: TGTGCCAGCAGTCCTCCCGTGAACACTGAAGCTTTCTTT.

The chain recombines TRBV4-2 with TRBJ1-4; 10 positions match TRBD1. The germline V gene encodes CDR1 LGHNA and CDR2 YNFKEQ. This CDR3 contains 15 residues. V was clipped by 4 bases and J by 8 bases; unmatched bases: 7. CDR3 coding DNA: TGTGCCAGCAGCCCTCAGACAGGGGGCGAAGAAAAACTGTTTTTT. As protein: CASSPQTGGEEKLFF.

J is TRBJ1-1 and V is TRBV4-1; D is uncertain. This CDR3 contains 14 residues. CDR1 and CDR2 (germline): MGHRA, YSYEKL. The V end lost 4 bases, the J end lost 5 bases, and 14 bases lay between the germline ends. CDR3 coding DNA: TGCGCCAGCAGCCGTGGGGAGTTAGGGACTGAAGCTTTCTTT. This gives the protein CASSRGELGTEAFF.

This chain uses TRBV7-3 with TRBJ2-2, with D maybe TRBD1 (6 bases). V was pared by 5 bases and J by 2 bases, with 12 bases between. The CDR3 is 15 amino acids. Germline V CDR1 and CDR2: SGHTA, FQGTGA. As DNA, the CDR3 is TGTGCCAGCAGCCTCAGGGGCCCTAACACCGGGGAGCTGTTTTTT. It encodes CASSLRGPNTGELFF.